This T cell receptor beta chain was recorded in a study of shared clonotypes between healthy human individuals. This clone was found a few times. What it binds is not known. Other nucleotide sequences from this sample produce the same CDR3. Study-level points and caveats: Blood was the only sampled material, and tissue repertoires likely differ.

Trimming took 0 bases from V and 7 from J; bases not matched to a gene: 3. The CDR3 is 15 residues long. Germline loops: CDR1 SGHRS, CDR2 YFSETQ. TCRdb's copy holds only in-frame clones and misses some; the assay was immunoSEQ multiplex PCR. The sample holds about 1.5 million clones; roughly 95% are singletons and the top ten take roughly 1.2%. The genes are TRBV5-1 and TRBJ2-1, with TRBD2 matching over 11 bases. Sequencing was carried out using naive CD4+ T cells sorted from blood. This sample's subset: CD45RA+ positively selected. The source of this sequence is a man aged 25 to 40 in good health. The CDR3 bases are TGCGCCAGCAGCTTGGTAGCGGGAGGGGGGAATGAGCAGTTCTTC. Its translation is CASSLVAGGGNEQFF.